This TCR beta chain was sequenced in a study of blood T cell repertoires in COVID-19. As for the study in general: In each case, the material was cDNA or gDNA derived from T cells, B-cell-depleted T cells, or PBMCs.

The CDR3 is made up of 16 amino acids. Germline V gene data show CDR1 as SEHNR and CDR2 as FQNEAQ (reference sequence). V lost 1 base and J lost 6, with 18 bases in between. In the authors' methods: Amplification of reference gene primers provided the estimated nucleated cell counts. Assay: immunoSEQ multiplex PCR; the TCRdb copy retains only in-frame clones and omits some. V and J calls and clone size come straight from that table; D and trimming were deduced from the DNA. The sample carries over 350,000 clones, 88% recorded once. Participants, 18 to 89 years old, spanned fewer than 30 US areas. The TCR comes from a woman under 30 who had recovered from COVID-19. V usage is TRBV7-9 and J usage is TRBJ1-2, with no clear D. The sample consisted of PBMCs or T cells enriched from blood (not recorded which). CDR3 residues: CASSLEAGLMYDGYTF. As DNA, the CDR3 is TGTGCCAGCAGCTTAGAAGCGGGCCTGATGTACGATGGCTACACCTTC. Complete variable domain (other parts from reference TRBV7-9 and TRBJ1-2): DTGVSQNPRHKITKRGQNVTFRCDPISEHNRLYWYRQTLGQGPEFLTYFQNEAQLEKSRLLSDRFSAERPKGSFSTLEIQRTEQGDSAMYLCASSLEAGLMYDGYTFGSGTRLTVV.